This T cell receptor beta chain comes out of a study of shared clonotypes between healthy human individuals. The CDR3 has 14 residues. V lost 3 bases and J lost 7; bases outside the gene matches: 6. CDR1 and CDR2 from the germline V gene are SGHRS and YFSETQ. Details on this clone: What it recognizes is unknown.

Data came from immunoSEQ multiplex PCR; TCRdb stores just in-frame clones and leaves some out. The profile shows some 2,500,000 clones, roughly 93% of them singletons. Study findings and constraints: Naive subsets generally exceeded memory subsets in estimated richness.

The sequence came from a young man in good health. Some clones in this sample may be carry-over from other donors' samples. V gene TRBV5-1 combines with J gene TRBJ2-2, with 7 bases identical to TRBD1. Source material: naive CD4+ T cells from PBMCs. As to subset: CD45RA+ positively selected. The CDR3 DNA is TGCGCCAGCAGCTCAAGTAGGGGGCACGGGGAGCTGTTTTTT. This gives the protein CASSSSRGHGELFF.